Below are 17 T cell receptor beta chains sequenced from a single sample in a study of T cells in localized non-small cell lung cancer. The table came from immunoSEQ multiplex PCR; TCRdb's copy has only in-frame clones and leaves some out. The table has over 8,000 clones, roughly nine tenths seen once. The input for sequencing was peripheral blood, taken before any cancer treatment. All receptors come from a woman aged 35 to 70 with stage I squamous cell lung carcinoma.

This rearrangement joins TRBV5-1 to TRBJ1-6; D unresolved. V lost 0 bases, J lost 7 bases, and 8 bases lay in between. Looked up from germline, CDR1 is SGHRS and CDR2 is YFSETQ. The CDR3 is 14 residues long. This chain's CDR3 is CASSLDVLNSPLHF. CDR3 coding DNA: TGCGCCAGCAGCTTGGACGTGCTGAATTCACCCCTCCACTTT.

The chain recombines TRBV5-1 with TRBJ2-6, with a weak D call TRBD1 (6 bases). The V gene lost 4 bases and the J gene lost 4 bases, with 9 bases spanning the gap. Germline CDR1 reads SGHRS; CDR2 reads YFSETQ. The CDR3 extends over 14 amino acids. CDR3 DNA: TGCGCCAGCAGCGGAGGACAGGGGGCCAACGTCCTGACTTTC. Its translation: CASSGGQGANVLTF.

The CDR3 sequence is CASSGGNQPQHF. DNA of the CDR3: TGTGCCAGTAGTGGGGGCAATCAGCCCCAGCATTTT. The chain couples TRBV19 to TRBJ1-5, with D unresolved. Trimming took off 5 bases at V and 2 bases at J, with 4 bases between the two ends. Germline CDR1 LNHDA, CDR2 SQIVND (reference sequence). The CDR3 loop spans 12 amino acids.

The rearrangement uses TRBV12-2 and TRBJ2-3; the table names TRBD2, a call not compared with the DNA. TRBV12-2 is described as a pseudogene. This CDR3 has 15 residues. CDR3 in amino acids: CASRPGGGSTDTQYF. CDR3 sequence (DNA): TGTGCAAGTCGCCCTGGGGGGGGCAGCACAGATACGCAGTATTTT.

The rearrangement links TRBV19 to TRBJ1-3; D is perhaps TRBD1 (6 bases). The CDR3 is made up of 16 amino acids. Per germline, CDR1 LNHDA and CDR2 SQIVND (reference sequence). The V end was cut by 5 bases, the J end by 0 bases, with 14 bases between. The CDR3 loop reads CASSRTAGASGNTIYF. The CDR3 region has the DNA TGTGCCAGTAGTCGTACCGCAGGGGCCTCTGGAAACACCATATATTTT.

The table lists this clone with a few counts. The CDR3, as DNA: TGTGCCAGCAGCCCCCCTGACACCACTGAAGCTTTCTTT. It specifies CASSPPDTTEAFF. The rearrangement uses TRBV7-2 and TRBJ1-1; D remains unclear. Trimming removed 5 bases at V and 4 bases at J, with 11 bases between. This CDR3 comprises 13 residues. Per the germline V gene, CDR1 is SGHTA and CDR2 is FQGNSA.

This chain uses TRBV4-2 with TRBJ2-7, with D perhaps matching TRBD1 (6 bases). V lost 2 bases and J 5 bases, leaving 10 bases between the germline ends. The V gene's germline CDR1 is LGHNA and CDR2 YNFKEQ. The CDR3 is made up of 13 amino acids. The CDR3 reads CASSQQGIDEQYF. The CDR3 DNA reads as TGTGCCAGCAGCCAACAGGGGATCGACGAGCAGTACTTC.

V and J are TRBV6-1 and TRBJ1-2, with D hard to call. This CDR3 is built from 12 residues. In germline, CDR1 is MNHNS, CDR2 SASEGT. Trimming removed 8 bases from V and 8 bases from J, with 15 bases in between. The CDR3 region is CASVEWEYGYTF. The CDR3 DNA is TGTGCCAGCGTGGAGTGGGAGTACGGCTACACCTTC.

The rearrangement uses TRBV11-1 and TRBJ1-2; D uncertain. The germline CDR1 and CDR2 sequences are SGHAT and FQDESV (reference sequence). V was pared by 5 bases and J by 2 bases, with 15 bases between. This CDR3 spans 15 amino acids. The CDR3 here is CASSPRVDGNYGYTF. The DNA of the CDR3 is TGTGCCAGCAGCCCGAGGGTGGACGGGAACTATGGCTACACCTTC. The full variable domain, with the rest looked up from reference TRBV11-1 and TRBJ1-2, is EAEVAQSPRYKITEKSQAVAFWCDPISGHATLYWYRQILGQGPELLVQFQDESVVDDSQLPKDRFSAERLKGVDSTLKIQPAELGDSAMYLCASSPRVDGNYGYTFGSGTRLTVV.

J is TRBJ1-2 and V is TRBV11-2; 8 nucleotides line up with TRBD1. The CDR3 consists of 13 residues. The germline V gene has CDR1 SGHAT and CDR2 FQNNGV. V was clipped by 3 bases and J by 6 bases; unmatched bases: 3. Written as DNA, the CDR3 is TGTGCCAGCAGCTTCAGGGGGCAGGATGGCTACACCTTC. Its translation is CASSFRGQDGYTF.

The chain uses TRBV19 and TRBJ2-5, with 7 bases that match TRBD1. The CDR3 spans 15 residues. CDR1 is LNHDA, CDR2 SQIVND, per germline (reference sequence). Losses at the gene ends were 4 bases for V and 0 bases for J; bases not matched to a gene: 5. CDR3 bases: TGTGCCAGTAGTAGGGGACAGCCGGACCAAGAGACCCAGTACTTC. Its translation: CASSRGQPDQETQYF.

This chain links TRBV30 with TRBJ2-2; D is unresolved. V lost 1 base and J lost 6, with 6 bases in between. The CDR3 contains 12 residues. CDR1 is GTSNPN and CDR2 is SVGIG in the germline V gene (reference sequence). CDR3 in amino acids: CAWSGRSGELFF. The DNA of the CDR3 is TGTGCCTGGAGTGGACGGTCCGGGGAGCTGTTTTTT.

The chain couples TRBV2 to TRBJ1-4; a weak D match, TRBD1 (6 bases). This CDR3 spans 15 amino acids. V shed 2 bases and J shed 8 bases, with 15 bases lying between them. Per germline, CDR1 SNHLY and CDR2 FYNNEI. The CDR3 DNA reads TGTGCCAGCAGTGAATTCCCAACAGGGCTGGAAAAACTGTTTTTT. Translation gives CASSEFPTGLEKLFF.

This chain connects TRBV28 to TRBJ1-5; TRBD1 might be the D (5 bases). The CDR3 is 13 amino acids. The germline V and J ends were trimmed by 5 bases and 5 bases, with 10 bases remaining between them. Germline V gene data show CDR1 as MDHEN and CDR2 as SYDVKM. The CDR3, as DNA: TGTGCCAGCAGTCTAAGGGGCGATCAGCCCCAGCATTTT. Residues: CASSLRGDQPQHF.

This clone was found once. The chain employs TRBV6-4 and TRBJ2-3; TRBD1 aligns across 7 bases. The CDR3 sequence is 13 residues long. Germline-derived CDR1 and CDR2 are MRHNA and SNTAGT. Trimming removed 6 bases from V and 6 bases from J; junction bases left unmatched: 6. The CDR3 DNA is TGTGCCAGCAGCGACAGGGCTCCGGATACGCAGTATTTT. It translates to CASSDRAPDTQYF.

The sample holds one count of this clone. A junction boundary mismatches the germline segment, possibly from a read error. CDR3 nucleotides: TGTGCCAGCAGCTTAGCCTCAGAGAGTGGACTTTTCTTC. Translating it yields CASSLASESGLFF. The gene calls are TRBV7-2 and TRBJ2-7, with D perhaps TRBD2 (5 bases). The germline gives CDR1 SGHTA, CDR2 FQGNSA. The CDR3 sequence is 13 residues long.

The J gene is TRBJ2-7, the V gene TRBV5-1; 8 positions agree with TRBD2. In germline, CDR1 is SGHRS, CDR2 YFSETQ. The CDR3 is 17 residues long. V lost 4 bases, J lost 2 bases, and 14 bases stayed unmatched. The DNA for the CDR3 is TGCGCCAGCAGCCCGACGGGCGGGGGGTATTCGGCCTACGAGCAGTACTTC. Its translation is CASSPTGGGYSAYEQYF.